These 20 T cell receptor beta chains were sequenced from one sample in a study of blood T cell repertoires in COVID-19. The assay was immunoSEQ multiplex PCR, and TCRdb's table has in-frame clones only and misses some. The sample carries approximately 200,000 clones, roughly 77% recorded once. The sequenced sample was PBMCs or T cells enriched from blood (not recorded which). The receptors stem from a man aged 40-49 years who had recovered from COVID-19.

This clone was observed a single time. This rearrangement joins TRBV5-8 to TRBJ1-1; D gene unclear. Germline V gene lookup returns CDR1 SGHTS and CDR2 YDEGEE. V was shortened by 4 bases and J by 11 bases, with 18 bases between the two germline ends. The CDR3 consists of 13 residues. The CDR3 here is CASSPTPTVGAFF. The CDR3 DNA reads as TGTGCCAGCAGCCCTACTCCGACTGTCGGGGCTTTCTTT.

In its sample, this clone was seen a few times. The V and J genes are TRBV27 and TRBJ1-1; weak D call: TRBD1 (5 bases). CDR1 is MNHEY, CDR2 SMNVEV, per germline (reference sequence). Trimming shortened V by 5 bases and J by 8 bases, and 18 bases separated the two germline ends. The length of the CDR3 is 14 residues. The CDR3 reads CASSPPGGTAEAFF. The DNA for the CDR3 is TGTGCCAGCAGTCCGCCCGGGGGAACGGCGGAAGCTTTCTTT.

The rearrangement uses TRBV9 and TRBJ2-3; 9 bases map to TRBD2. Germline V gene sequence: CDR1 SGDLS, CDR2 YYNGEE. This CDR3 comprises 16 residues. V dropped 2 bases and J dropped 1; count of bases not matched to a gene: 5. The CDR3 spells CASSVSGGQRTDTQYF. CDR3 bases: TGTGCCAGCAGCGTTAGCGGGGGACAACGCACAGATACGCAGTATTTT.

V is TRBV7-9 and J is TRBJ1-1; D possibly corresponds to TRBD1 (6 bases). V was cut by 5 bases and J by 3 bases, with 10 bases left in between. The germline V gene encodes CDR1 SEHNR and CDR2 FQNEAQ (reference sequence). CDR3 length: 13 amino acids. CDR3: CASSTQGHTEAFF. The DNA for the CDR3 is TGTGCCAGCAGCACACAGGGCCACACTGAAGCTTTCTTT. The full variable domain, with the rest looked up from reference TRBV7-9 and TRBJ1-1, is DTGVSQNPRHKITKRGQNVTFRCDPISEHNRLYWYRQTLGQGPEFLTYFQNEAQLEKSRLLSDRFSAERPKGSFSTLEIQRTEQGDSAMYLCASSTQGHTEAFFGQGTRLTVV.

The table lists this clone with a few counts. J is TRBJ1-6 and V is TRBV25-1, with TRBD1 matching 7 bases. CDR3 length equals 13 residues. V shed 4 bases, J shed 8 bases, and the junction held 2 bases outside the gene matches. Germline CDR1 and CDR2: MGHDK and SYGVNS. The DNA for the CDR3 is TGTGCCAGCAGTGTTACAGGGGATTCACCCCTCCACTTT. This sequence encodes CASSVTGDSPLHF.

This clone was counted a few times. The rearrangement joins TRBV27 to TRBJ1-5; no reliable D call. Germline CDR1 and CDR2: MNHEY and SMNVEV (reference sequence). The CDR3 sequence is 14 residues long. V was cut by 1 base and J by 7 bases, with 11 bases left in between. CDR3 sequence reads: CASSLLGAQQPQHF. CDR3 DNA sequence: TGTGCCAGCAGTTTATTGGGAGCCCAACAGCCCCAGCATTTT.

The chain couples TRBV27 to TRBJ2-7; D is possibly TRBD2 (6 bases). The germline V and J ends were trimmed by 8 bases and 3 bases, with 14 bases remaining between them. CDR3 length: 13 residues. Germline-derived CDR1 and CDR2 are MNHEY and SMNVEV (reference sequence). The DNA of the CDR3 is TGTGCCAGCCTCGGGGGTTCCCACTACGAGCAGTACTTC. Protein product: CASLGGSHYEQYF.

This chain links TRBV11-1 with TRBJ2-5, with 7 bases lining up with TRBD2. The germline gives CDR1 SGHAT, CDR2 FQDESV (reference sequence). Losses at the gene ends were 5 bases for V and 2 bases for J; bases not matched to a gene: 11. This CDR3 contains 16 residues. DNA of the CDR3: TGTGCCAGCAGCGTTATAGCGGGCTTACTACAAGAGACCCAGTACTTC. This encodes CASSVIAGLLQETQYF.

The chain recombines TRBV27 with TRBJ1-6; 7 nucleotides align to TRBD1. V lost 0 bases, J lost 8 bases, and 4 bases stayed unmatched. This CDR3 is 15 amino acids long. Per the germline V gene, CDR1 is MNHEY and CDR2 is SMNVEV (reference sequence). The CDR3 spells CASSLSRQGYSPLHF. In DNA, the CDR3 is TGTGCCAGCAGTTTATCGAGACAGGGTTATTCACCCCTCCACTTT.

The genes are TRBV30 and TRBJ1-2, with 7 bases identical to TRBD1. CDR3 size: 14 residues. Trimming removed 5 bases from V and 2 bases from J; junction bases left unmatched: 8. CDR1 is GTSNPN and CDR2 is SVGIG in the germline V gene (reference sequence). The CDR3 protein is CAWAPGTANYGYTF. Here the CDR3 DNA reads TGTGCCTGGGCGCCCGGGACAGCGAACTATGGCTACACCTTC.

J is TRBJ2-7 and V is TRBV4-2; the match to TRBD2 covers 10 bases. Germline assignment: CDR1 LGHNA and CDR2 YNFKEQ. With V trimmed by 0 bases and J by 2 bases, 7 bases remained unmatched. The CDR3 totals 17 residues. The CDR3 reads CASSQDAGLALTYEQYF. DNA for the CDR3: TGTGCCAGCAGCCAAGATGCGGGACTAGCGCTGACCTACGAGCAGTACTTC.

The gene calls are TRBV7-3 and TRBJ1-1; D is uncertain. Between the trimmed V and J ends, which lost 5 bases and 2 bases, there was a span of 12 bases. CDR1 is SGHTA and CDR2 is FQGTGA in the germline V gene. This CDR3 contains 14 residues. CDR3 region: CASSRGRTNTEAFF. CDR3 DNA sequence: TGTGCCAGCAGCCGAGGGAGGACCAACACTGAAGCTTTCTTT.

This CDR3 reads CASSLGTSPRSIRRFF. The DNA of the CDR3 is TGTGCCAGCAGCTTAGGGACTAGCCCGCGATCCATACGGCGGTTCTTC. The chain has TRBV11-2 and TRBJ2-1; 8 positions agree with TRBD2. Germline CDR1 and CDR2: SGHAT and FQNNGV. The CDR3 sequence is 16 residues long. J was trimmed by 15 bases and V by 1 base; bases with no gene match: 17. Full variable domain (remainder filled in from reference TRBV11-2 and TRBJ2-1): EAGVAQSPRYKIIEKRQSVAFWCNPISGHATLYWYQQILGQGPKLLIQFQNNGVVDDSQLPKDRFSAERLKGVDSTLKIQPAKLEDSAVYLCASSLGTSPRSIRRFFGPGTRLTVL.

In nucleotides, the CDR3 is TGCAGTGCTAGTGACGGGCAGGGATTCCAGCCCCAGCATTTT. Translated, it gives CSASDGQGFQPQHF. This chain joins TRBV20-1 and TRBJ1-5; TRBD1 might be the D (5 bases). Germline V CDR1 and CDR2: DFQATT, SNEGSKA (reference sequence). The CDR3 sequence is 14 residues long. V shed 3 bases and J shed 7 bases, with 16 bases lying between them.

This clone was seen a single time. Here the CDR3 reads CASSPGTGGRGTEAFF. The DNA for the CDR3 is TGTGCCAGCTCACCCGGGACAGGGGGCCGGGGCACTGAAGCTTTCTTT. The rearrangement links TRBV18 to TRBJ1-1, with TRBD1 identical over 12 bases. J lost 4 bases, V lost 3 bases, and 6 bases had no gene match. The CDR3 is 16 residues long. Germline V gene lookup returns CDR1 KGHSH and CDR2 LQKENI.

For the CDR3, the DNA is TGCAGTGCTAGTAGGGGGACAGGGCTCAATCAGCCCCAGCATTTT. It encodes CSASRGTGLNQPQHF. This rearrangement joins TRBV20-1 to TRBJ1-5, with 9 bases identical to TRBD1. V gave up 3 bases and J gave up 3 bases; unmatched junction bases: 6. Germline values: CDR1 DFQATT, CDR2 SNEGSKA (reference sequence). The CDR3 length is 15 residues.

The gene calls are TRBV15 and TRBJ2-7; 14 nucleotides align to TRBD2. The CDR3 loop spans 20 amino acids. V gave up 0 bases and J gave up 0 bases; unmatched junction bases: 10. Germline CDR1 reads LNHNV; CDR2 reads YYDKDF (reference sequence). The DNA of the CDR3 is TGTGCCACCAGCAGAGATTGGGGACTAGCGGGAGAGGGGCCCTCCTACGAGCAGTACTTC. The encoded protein is CATSRDWGLAGEGPSYEQYF.

V usage is TRBV11-3 and J usage is TRBJ2-1, with 8 bases lining up with TRBD1. The J segment lost 2 bases and the V segment lost 5 bases, leaving 5 bases of the junction unmatched. Germline values: CDR1 SGHNT, CDR2 YENEEA. The CDR3 runs to 15 residues. CDR3: CASSPRTGTYNEQFF. DNA of the CDR3: TGTGCCAGCAGCCCGCGGACAGGGACCTACAATGAGCAGTTCTTC.

The V and J genes are TRBV7-9 and TRBJ1-5; unclear D gene. V lost 1 base and J lost 3, with 19 bases in between. The length of the CDR3 is 18 residues. The germline V gene encodes CDR1 SEHNR and CDR2 FQNEAQ (reference sequence). Here the CDR3 reads CASSLGVSGYTTNQPQHF. The CDR3 nucleotides are TGTGCCAGCAGCTTAGGTGTCTCGGGGTATACTACCAATCAGCCCCAGCATTTT.

The chain combines TRBV10-3 with TRBJ2-6, with D unclear. V lost 7 bases, J lost 2 bases, and 6 bases lay in between. Per the germline V gene, CDR1 is ENHRY and CDR2 is SYGVKD. The CDR3 spans 13 residues. The CDR3 reads CAITPAGANVLTF. In DNA, the CDR3 is TGTGCCATCACCCCCGCTGGGGCCAACGTCCTGACTTTC.